This T cell receptor beta chain was obtained from a study of CD8 T cells in ankylosing spondylitis. Notes on the study in general: Reactive arthritis synovial fluid and blood were previously reported to contain some motif variants. A motif of roughly 8 highly homologous TCR beta variants was seen as apparently characteristic of ankylosing spondylitis blood. The study looked at matched synovial fluid samples from ankylosing spondylitis patients. Disease-linked clones were reported to be significantly enriched there.

V lost 5 bases to trimming and J lost 2 bases, with 11 bases between them. Germline V CDR1 and CDR2: SGHRS, YFSETQ. The CDR3 has 13 amino acids. This clonotype was picked up a small number of times. Its matching antigen is unknown. Generation of TCR beta libraries employed quantitative 5'-RACE incorporating molecular barcodes. TCRdb called the 5' RACE reads again in MiXCR, with one record for every CDR3 protein. This table has a few hundred thousand distinct CDR3 sequences, about a fifth appearing once. The V call is TRBV5-1, the J call TRBJ2-7, with a tentative D call TRBD2 (6 bases). Source material: blood, either unsorted or a sorted T cell fraction (not recorded which). This TCR was sampled from a male donor with ankylosing spondylitis. CDR3 sequence reads: CASSVGLTYEQYF. The CDR3 DNA reads as TGCGCCAGCAGTGTGGGACTCACCTACGAGCAGTACTTC.